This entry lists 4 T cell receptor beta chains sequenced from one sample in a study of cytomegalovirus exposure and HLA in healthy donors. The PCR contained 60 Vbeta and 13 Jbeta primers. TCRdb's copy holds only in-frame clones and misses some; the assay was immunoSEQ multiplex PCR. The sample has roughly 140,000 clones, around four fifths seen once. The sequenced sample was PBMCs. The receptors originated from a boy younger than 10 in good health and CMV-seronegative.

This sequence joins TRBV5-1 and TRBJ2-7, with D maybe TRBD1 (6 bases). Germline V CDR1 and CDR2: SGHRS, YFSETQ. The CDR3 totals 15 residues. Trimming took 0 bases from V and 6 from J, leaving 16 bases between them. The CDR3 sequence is CASSLAYRATREQYF. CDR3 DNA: TGCGCCAGCAGCTTGGCCTACAGGGCCACCCGCGAGCAGTACTTC. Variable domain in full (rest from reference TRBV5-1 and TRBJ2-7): KAGVTQTPRYLIKTRGQQVTLSCSPISGHRSVSWYQQTPGQGLQFLFEYFSETQRNKGNFPGRFSGRQFSNSRSEMNVSTLELGDSALYLCASSLAYRATREQYFGPGTRLTVT.

This chain's CDR3 is CASSPGSTTEAFF. The CDR3 nucleotides are TGTGCCAGCAGTCCAGGGTCGACGACTGAAGCTTTCTTT. The chain carries TRBV27 and TRBJ1-1; tentative D call: TRBD1 (5 bases). Germline V gene data show CDR1 as MNHEY and CDR2 as SMNVEV (reference sequence). V was shortened by 5 bases and J by 5 bases, with 12 bases between the two germline ends. This CDR3 comprises 13 residues.

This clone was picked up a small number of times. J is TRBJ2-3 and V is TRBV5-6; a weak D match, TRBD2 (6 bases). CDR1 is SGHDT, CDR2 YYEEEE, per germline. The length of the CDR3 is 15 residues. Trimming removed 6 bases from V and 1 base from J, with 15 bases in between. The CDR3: CASTPTGARTDTQYF. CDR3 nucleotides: TGTGCCAGCACCCCCACGGGAGCCCGCACAGATACGCAGTATTTT.

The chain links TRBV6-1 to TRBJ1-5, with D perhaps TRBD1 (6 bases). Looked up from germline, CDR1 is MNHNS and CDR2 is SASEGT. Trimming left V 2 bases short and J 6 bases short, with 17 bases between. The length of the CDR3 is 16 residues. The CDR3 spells CASSEIQGLWGQPQHF. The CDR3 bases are TGTGCCAGCAGTGAAATTCAGGGGCTCTGGGGTCAGCCCCAGCATTTT.